Described below is a single TCR beta chain sequence and its context. Germline V CDR1 and CDR2: SGHTA, FQGNSA. CDR3 size: 12 residues. Trimming stripped 1 base from V and 3 bases from J, with 4 bases between. The data belong to a study of blood T cell repertoires in COVID-19. Study information: Collection of acute and convalescent COVID-19 samples took place in the United States, Italy and Spain. Sources were T cells, B-cell-depleted T cells, or PBMCs; the material itself was cDNA or gDNA.

Per the study methods: Estimation of nucleated cell counts relied on the amplification of reference gene primers. The table came from immunoSEQ multiplex PCR; TCRdb's copy has only in-frame clones and leaves some out. Clone size and the V and J calls come from that table; the DNA yielded D and trimming. The sample contains about 38,000 clones, around nine tenths of which appear only once. This TCR derives from a man aged 65-85 years with active COVID-19. Material: peripheral blood. The V and J genes are TRBV7-2 and TRBJ2-7; no definite D call. In DNA form, the CDR3 reads TGTGCCAGCAGCTTAGGAGTCTACGAGCAGTACTTC. Translating it yields CASSLGVYEQYF.